The T cell receptor (beta chain) under discussion was sequenced for a study of PD-1 blockade in classical Hodgkin lymphoma. Profiling relied on immunoSEQ multiplex PCR, and the TCRdb table lists in-frame clones only, not all of them. The table has roughly 15,000 clones, about 80% seen once; the top ten hold around 4%. Patients all relapsed after autologous stem cell transplantation, and there was variation in brentuximab vedotin exposure. Classifying best responses yielded complete response, partial response or progressive disease. V was pared by 3 bases and J by 3 bases, with 11 bases between. Germline CDR1 is MDHEN and CDR2 is SYDVKM. The CDR3 covers 14 residues. The study, taken as a whole, reports: Those patients who began receiving nivolumab less than 1 year after ASCT had lower diversity, and they were excluded. While CD8+ TCR diversity did not rise significantly by C4D1, CD4+ TCR diversity did. Whoever responded completely had baseline diversity much like that seen in newly diagnosed patients.

A word on this clone: The antigen is undetermined.

The clonotype was recovered from a human donor with classical Hodgkin lymphoma. The V and J genes are TRBV28 and TRBJ2-5; D is unclear. The sequences come from peripheral blood mononuclear cells (PBMCs), collected at baseline. The CDR3 DNA reads as TGTGCCAGCAGTTTCCACCCCCGAAAAGAGACCCAGTACTTC. This translates into CASSFHPRKETQYF.